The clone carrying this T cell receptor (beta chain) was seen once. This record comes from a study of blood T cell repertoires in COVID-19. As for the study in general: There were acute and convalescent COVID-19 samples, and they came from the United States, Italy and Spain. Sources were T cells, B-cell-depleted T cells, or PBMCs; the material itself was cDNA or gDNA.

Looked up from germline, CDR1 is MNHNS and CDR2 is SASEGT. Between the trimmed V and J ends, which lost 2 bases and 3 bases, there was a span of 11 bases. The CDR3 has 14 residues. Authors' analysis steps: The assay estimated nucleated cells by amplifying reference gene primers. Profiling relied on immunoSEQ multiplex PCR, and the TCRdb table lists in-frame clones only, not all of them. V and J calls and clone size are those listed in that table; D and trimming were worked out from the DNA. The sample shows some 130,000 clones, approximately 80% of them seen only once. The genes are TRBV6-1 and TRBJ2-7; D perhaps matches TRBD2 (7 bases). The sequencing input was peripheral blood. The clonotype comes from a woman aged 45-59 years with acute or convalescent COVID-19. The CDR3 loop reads CASSEYGGHYEQYF. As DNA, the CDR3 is TGTGCCAGCAGTGAATACGGGGGGCACTACGAGCAGTACTTC.